This TCR beta chain was observed in a study of OX40 agonist ivuxolimab in advanced cancers. Findings and limits, study-wide: CD4+ and CD8+ T cells in blood underwent clonal expansion by week 6 at 0.1 to 3.0 mg/kg. Nonresponders included some who also had low normalized T-cell clonal expansion.

A word on this clone: Its target is unknown.

TCRdb keeps only in-frame clones here, not all; method: immunoSEQ multiplex PCR. The profile shows 75,000 to 95,000 clones, around 92% of them singletons. Excluded were patients having autoimmune disease history or systemic immunosuppression. Germline V gives CDR1 LNHDA, CDR2 SQIVND (reference sequence). This CDR3 is built from 15 residues. Trimming at V came to 1 base and at J to 5 bases, leaving 6 bases not matched to a gene. Sequenced here: CD4+ or CD8+ T cells sorted from blood, sampled in a trial of the OX40 agonist ivuxolimab. V gene TRBV19 combines with J gene TRBJ1-1, with 8 bases lining up with TRBD1. The receptor comes from an adult with an advanced solid tumor such as melanoma, head and neck, liver or kidney cancer. In DNA, the CDR3 is TGTGCCAGTAGTATAGTGACAGGGGCGGGAACTGAAGCTTTCTTT. This translates into CASSIVTGAGTEAFF.